The table lists the clone carrying this TCR beta chain with a count of one. The sample comes from a study of blood T cell repertoires in COVID-19. About the study: Sources were T cells, B-cell-depleted T cells, or PBMCs; the material itself was cDNA or gDNA.

V dropped 5 bases and J dropped 6; count of bases not matched to a gene: 10. The CDR3 loop spans 15 amino acids. CDR1 is LGHDT, CDR2 YNNKEL, per germline (reference sequence). Per the original data handling: Amplifying reference gene primers gave estimates of nucleated cell counts. Method: immunoSEQ multiplex PCR; TCRdb's copy keeps in-frame clones and lacks some. D and trimming were read from the DNA, whereas the V and J calls and clone size are those reported in that table. The table records tens of thousands of clones, 88% of them present only once. Material for sequencing was peripheral blood. The receptor was derived from a man aged 45-60 years with active COVID-19. This chain connects TRBV3-1 (or the pseudogene TRBV3-2) to TRBJ2-1; 7 bases are a match to TRBD2. CDR3 sequence: CASSANPTSRNEQFF. Written as DNA, the CDR3 is TGTGCCAGCAGCGCCAACCCGACTAGCCGCAATGAGCAGTTCTTC.